This record looks at one TCR beta chain sequence and its context. Its target antigen remains unknown. No per-base quality is available; no much larger clone lies one base away. This record comes from a study of blood T cell repertoires in COVID-19 (dated by TCRdb to 2020 to 2022). A note on the overall study: The collaborator samples originated in the United States, Italy and Spain and spanned the acute and convalescent phases of COVID-19. The material from the prospective study consisted of cDNA or gDNA derived from T cells, B-cell-depleted T cells, or PBMCs. Subjects who had been exposed to COVID-19, were actively infected with it, or had recovered from it provided the deeply sampled blood TCRbeta repertoires that made up the dataset. The repertoires were released in a freely available public database meant as a resource for research on the immune response to SARS-CoV-2. The samples were drawn from the first 160 participants of the ongoing ImmuneRACE study and from under 1,500 subjects provided by 6 global collaborators. Nearly every sample came with metadata listing a de-identified subject ID, COVID-19 status, age in years and sex. Where available, HLA class I and class II types were taken from metadata supplied by the sample provider and were not determined by assay-based typing.

The immunoSEQ Assay, a bias-controlled multiplex PCR, was used to amplify TCRbeta CDR3 regions from genomic DNA. From the authors' description of their analysis: Nucleated cell counts per sample were estimated from amplification of reference gene primers within the assay. To quantify the absolute abundance of each unique TCRbeta CDR3 rearrangement, sequence reads were collapsed and filtered. Productive Simpson clonality was computed per sample as the square root of Simpson's diversity index over productive rearrangements. TCRdb's version of the immuneACCESS table is confined to in-frame rearrangements and falls short of the full clone set. An unresolved V gene accounts for under half of the shortfall where checked; the remainder is of unknown origin. D and trimming were read from the DNA, whereas the V and J calls and clone size are those reported in that table. The sample table holds 150,000 to 200,000 clones, of which approximately 90% were seen once. 1.5% to 2% of the sample is taken by the ten largest.

Findings and caveats that apply to the study as a whole: The amount of clinical and demographic metadata varied by source and participant and was provided uncurated.

Each collaborating institution followed its own protocols to collect whole blood in K2EDTA tubes. For TCRbeta analysis, collaborator samples were shipped as frozen whole blood, as isolated PBMCs, or as DNA extracted from either sample type. Spanning cysteine to phenylalanine, the CDR3 consists of 15 amino acids. Only the CDR3 portion is preserved as DNA: 45 bases, with reading frame beginning at the first base. The germline V gene (reference sequence) supplies CDR1 SEHNR and CDR2 FQNEAQ. Trimmed from V: 5 bases; trimmed from J: 5 bases; junction bases lacking a gene match: 5. This TCR derives from a woman in her fifties or sixties with acute or convalescent COVID-19. This sequence uses TRBV7-9 and TRBJ2-7, with 14 central nucleotides matching TRBD2. Material: peripheral blood. Here the CDR3 is given as CASSPGTSGSDEQYF. The DNA sequence follows: TGTGCCAGCAGCCCCGGGACTAGCGGGAGCGACGAGCAGTACTTC.